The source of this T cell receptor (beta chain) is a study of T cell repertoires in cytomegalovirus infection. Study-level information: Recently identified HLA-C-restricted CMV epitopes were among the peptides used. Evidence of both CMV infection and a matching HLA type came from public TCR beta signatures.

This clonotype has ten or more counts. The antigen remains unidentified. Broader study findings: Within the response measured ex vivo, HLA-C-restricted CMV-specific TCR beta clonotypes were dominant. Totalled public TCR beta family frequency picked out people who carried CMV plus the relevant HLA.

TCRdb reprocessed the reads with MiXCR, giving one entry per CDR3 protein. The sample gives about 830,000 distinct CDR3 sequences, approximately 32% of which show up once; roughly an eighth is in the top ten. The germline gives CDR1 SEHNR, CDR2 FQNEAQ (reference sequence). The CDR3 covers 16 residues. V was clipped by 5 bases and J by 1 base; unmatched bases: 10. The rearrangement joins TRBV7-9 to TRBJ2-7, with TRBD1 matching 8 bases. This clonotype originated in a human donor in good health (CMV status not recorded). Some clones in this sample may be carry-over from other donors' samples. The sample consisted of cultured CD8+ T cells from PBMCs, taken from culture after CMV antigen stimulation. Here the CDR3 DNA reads TGTGCCAGCAGCCCCGGGACAGGTCGATATTCCTACGAGCAGTACGTC. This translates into CASSPGTGRYSYEQYV.